One and the same sample provided the 24 T cell receptor beta chains below, sequenced in a study of cytomegalovirus exposure and HLA in healthy donors. The PCR was carried out with 60 Vbeta primers and 13 Jbeta primers. Profiling relied on immunoSEQ multiplex PCR, and the TCRdb table lists in-frame clones only, not all of them. Of some 150,000 clones in the sample, 70% to 85% were seen once. Sequencing was done on a sample of PBMCs. Receptor source: a woman aged 30 to 39 in good health and CMV-seronegative.

This chain joins TRBV27 and TRBJ2-1; 13 positions agree with TRBD2. The CDR3 runs 16 residues. The V gene end was trimmed by 6 bases and the J gene end by 7 bases; junction bases not matched to a gene: 9. Looked up from germline, CDR1 is MNHEY and CDR2 is SMNVEV (reference sequence). The CDR3 loop reads CASSLGLAGITNEQFF. The CDR3 DNA is TGTGCCAGCAGCCTGGGACTAGCGGGGATTACAAATGAGCAGTTCTTC.

This clone was seen a single time. The chain carries TRBV4-1 and TRBJ2-6, with 8 bases fitting TRBD1. Germline lookup yields CDR1 MGHRA and CDR2 YSYEKL. V gave up 1 base and J gave up 0 bases; unmatched junction bases: 14. CDR3 length equals 21 residues. CDR3 protein: CASSQAFAGTGPSSGANVLTF. CDR3 coding DNA: TGCGCCAGCAGCCAAGCTTTCGCCGGGACAGGTCCTAGCTCTGGGGCCAACGTCCTGACTTTC.

V is TRBV6-1 and J is TRBJ2-1; 7 bases are a match to TRBD1. Germline V lookup: CDR1 MNHNS, CDR2 SASEGT. CDR3 size: 14 residues. J lost 8 bases, V lost 3 bases, and 7 bases had no gene match. The CDR3 reads CASSDWTGRDEQFF. The DNA for the CDR3 is TGTGCCAGCAGTGATTGGACAGGACGGGATGAGCAGTTCTTC.

In its sample, this clone was seen a few times. The V and J genes are TRBV6-6 and TRBJ1-6; 8 nucleotides align to TRBD1. The V and J ends lost 6 bases and 7 bases, in that order; junction bases with no gene match: 2. CDR1 and CDR2 (germline): MNHNY, SVGAGI (reference sequence). CDR3 length: 13 residues. The CDR3 region has the DNA TGTGCCAGCAGCTACAGGGGGAATTCACCCCTCCACTTT. It is translated as CASSYRGNSPLHF.

This clone was observed a few times. The chain joins TRBV2 to TRBJ1-3; TRBD1 is a possible D gene (5 bases). The V gene's germline CDR1 is SNHLY and CDR2 FYNNEI. The length of the CDR3 is 15 residues. V dropped 6 bases and J dropped 4 bases, with 16 bases sitting between them. The DNA for the CDR3 is TGTGCCAGCAGGCCCGCAGGGAGGTCCGGAAACACCATATATTTT. Amino acid sequence: CASRPAGRSGNTIYF.

The rearrangement uses TRBV28 and TRBJ1-5, with 8 bases that match TRBD1. Germline V gene sequence: CDR1 MDHEN, CDR2 SYDVKM. This CDR3 comprises 14 residues. V trimming: 8 bases; J trimming: 2 bases; junction bases outside the gene matches: 5. Written as DNA, the CDR3 is TGTGCCAGCCGGCCGGGACAGGGCAATCAGCCCCAGCATTTT. This gives the protein CASRPGQGNQPQHF. Complete variable domain (other parts from reference TRBV28 and TRBJ1-5): DVKVTQSSRYLVKRTGEKVFLECVQDMDHENMFWYRQDPGLGLRLIYFSYDVKMKEKGDIPEGYSVSREKKERFSLILESASTNQTSMYLCASRPGQGNQPQHFGDGTRLSIL.

Comments on this clone: One end of the junction fails to match germline, which may point to a read error. The J gene is TRBJ1-2, the V gene TRBV5-1; D may be TRBD1 (6 bases). This CDR3 comprises 14 residues. In germline, CDR1 is SGHRS, CDR2 YFSETQ. The DNA for the CDR3 is TGCGCCAGCAGCTCCCTAAGGACAGACGGAGGCTACCCCTTC. Translation: CASSSLRTDGGYPF.

The V gene is TRBV28, the J gene TRBJ1-2, with 7 bases matching TRBD1. J gave up 2 bases and V 5 bases, and 17 bases lay outside the gene matches. The CDR3 spans 18 residues. Looked up from germline, CDR1 is MDHEN and CDR2 is SYDVKM. The CDR3 here is CASSPGYQGGQKNYGYTF. CDR3 bases: TGTGCCAGCAGTCCCGGGTATCAGGGGGGACAGAAAAACTATGGCTACACCTTC.

V and J are TRBV27 and TRBJ2-7, with 9 bases matching TRBD2. The V and J ends lost 4 bases and 4 bases, in that order; junction bases with no gene match: 11. This CDR3 is built from 16 residues. Per germline, CDR1 MNHEY and CDR2 SMNVEV (reference sequence). The CDR3, as DNA: TGTGCCAGCAGTTCCCCCCTCGGGACTAGCTCTTACGAGCAGTACTTC. Translation: CASSSPLGTSSYEQYF.

The chain carries TRBV19 and TRBJ1-2, with TRBD1 as a possible D gene (5 bases). Trimming left V 2 bases short and J 8 bases short, with 18 bases between. The germline V gene encodes CDR1 LNHDA and CDR2 SQIVND (reference sequence). The CDR3 is 15 amino acids. In DNA form, the CDR3 reads TGTGCCAGTAGTATATCTGGGGGTCAGGGAGGCGGCTACACCTTC. Residues: CASSISGGQGGGYTF.

This rearrangement joins TRBV5-4 to TRBJ1-6; D remains ambiguous. Deletions cut 0 bases from V and 13 bases from J, with 14 bases between. This CDR3 comprises 14 residues. Germline lookup yields CDR1 SGHNT and CDR2 YYREEE (reference sequence). The CDR3 DNA follows: TGTGCCAGCAGCTTGGCCGGGTACTTCCTCCCCCTCCACTTT. Its protein product is CASSLAGYFLPLHF.

The rearrangement links TRBV29-1 to TRBJ2-3; D is ambiguous. The CDR3 runs to 13 residues. Trimming stripped 3 bases from V and 3 bases from J, with 10 bases between. CDR1 and CDR2 (germline): SQVTM, ANQGSEA. The CDR3 reads CSVDEATTDTQYF. CDR3 nucleotide sequence: TGCAGCGTTGACGAAGCTACTACAGATACGCAGTATTTT.

The V and J genes are TRBV6-5 and TRBJ1-1; a possible D gene is TRBD1 (5 bases). V shed 2 bases and J shed 4 bases, with 8 bases lying between them. This CDR3 has 13 residues. CDR1 is MNHEY, CDR2 SVGAGI, per germline. For the CDR3, the DNA is TGTGCCAGCAGTTACCAGGGCGGCACTGAAGCTTTCTTT. As protein: CASSYQGGTEAFF.

The rearrangement links TRBV28 to TRBJ1-5, with TRBD1 identical over 9 bases. The CDR3 contains 16 residues. The trim removed 4 bases at V and 5 bases at J, leaving 9 bases unmatched. Per germline, CDR1 MDHEN and CDR2 SYDVKM. CDR3 protein: CASSSTLDRGDQPQHF. CDR3 coding DNA: TGTGCCAGCAGTTCCACCCTCGACAGGGGGGATCAGCCCCAGCATTTT. Full variable domain (missing parts from reference TRBV28 and TRBJ1-5): DVKVTQSSRYLVKRTGEKVFLECVQDMDHENMFWYRQDPGLGLRLIYFSYDVKMKEKGDIPEGYSVSREKKERFSLILESASTNQTSMYLCASSSTLDRGDQPQHFGDGTRLSIL.

Worth noting for this clone: At one of its ends the junction is not consistent with the germline gene, which may arise from a read error. V gene TRBV7-9 combines with J gene TRBJ2-7; no definite D call. CDR3 length equals 11 residues. The germline V gene has CDR1 SEHNR and CDR2 FQNEAQ (reference sequence). CDR3 bases: TGTTCCAGCAGATCAGACTACGAGCAGTACTTC. Translating gives CSSRSDYEQYF.

The chain uses TRBV7-9 and TRBJ2-6; 8 nucleotides line up with TRBD1. Losses at the gene ends were 4 bases for V and 0 bases for J; bases not matched to a gene: 11. Germline V gives CDR1 SEHNR, CDR2 FQNEAQ (reference sequence). This CDR3 has 19 residues. The CDR3 protein is CASSSDPGQESSGANVLTF. The CDR3 coding sequence is TGTGCCAGCAGCTCGGATCCGGGACAGGAGAGCTCTGGGGCCAACGTCCTGACTTTC.

This clone was observed a single time. V gene TRBV5-6 combines with J gene TRBJ1-1; 9 bases agree with TRBD1. The CDR3 contains 16 residues. The J segment lost 0 bases and the V segment lost 7 bases, leaving 10 bases of the junction unmatched. CDR1 is SGHDT and CDR2 is YYEEEE in the germline V gene. In DNA, the CDR3 is TGTGCCAGCTCCGAGAGGACAGGGGTTTTGAACACTGAAGCTTTCTTT. Protein product: CASSERTGVLNTEAFF. Supplemented by reference TRBV5-6 and TRBJ1-1, the full variable domain reads DAGVTQSPTHLIKTRGQQVTLRCSPKSGHDTVSWYQQALGQGPQFIFQYYEEEERQRGNFPDRFSGHQFPNYSSELNVNALLLGDSALYLCASSERTGVLNTEAFFGQGTRLTVV.

V and J are TRBV5-1 and TRBJ1-2, with 7 bases identical to TRBD1. With V trimmed by 2 bases and J by 8 bases, 9 bases remained unmatched. CDR3 size: 14 residues. Germline values: CDR1 SGHRS, CDR2 YFSETQ. The CDR3 loop is CASSLQGQRGGYTF. CDR3 nucleotides: TGCGCCAGCAGCTTACAGGGGCAGCGTGGGGGCTACACCTTC.

The genes are TRBV5-4 and TRBJ2-7; 8 bases align to TRBD2. The CDR3 totals 17 residues. V shed 4 bases and J 2 bases; nucleotides not matched to a gene: 14. CDR1 and CDR2 (germline): SGHNT, YYREEE (reference sequence). The CDR3: CASSPKDGGRTPYEQYF. In DNA form, the CDR3 reads TGTGCCAGCAGCCCCAAAGATGGCGGGAGGACCCCCTACGAGCAGTACTTC.

The chain carries TRBV19 and TRBJ1-4, with D possibly TRBD1 on 5 matching bases. This CDR3 spans 11 amino acids. V was cut by 5 bases and J by 13 bases, with 11 bases left in between. Germline V CDR1 and CDR2: LNHDA, SQIVND (reference sequence). In DNA form, the CDR3 reads TGTGCCAGTAGTCCGTCGGGGGTACTGTTTTTT. Its translation: CASSPSGVLFF.

V gene TRBV19 combines with J gene TRBJ2-5, with TRBD1 identical over 7 bases. Germline V CDR1 and CDR2: LNHDA, SQIVND (reference sequence). Trimming took 8 bases from V and 1 from J; bases not matched to a gene: 4. The CDR3 contains 13 residues. DNA of the CDR3: TGTGCCAGTCGACAGGGAAGCCAAGAGACCCAGTACTTC. This translates into CASRQGSQETQYF. The whole variable domain, filled in from reference TRBV19 and TRBJ2-5, reads DGGITQSPKYLFRKEGQNVTLSCEQNLNHDAMYWYRQDPGQGLRLIYYSQIVNDFQKGDIAEGYSVSREKKESFPLTVTSAQKNPTAFYLCASRQGSQETQYFGPGTRLLVL.

This clone was observed a handful of times. The gene calls are TRBV29-1 and TRBJ2-7; D may be TRBD1 (6 bases). Trimming pared 0 bases from V and 4 bases from J, leaving 10 bases between. The CDR3 sequence is 13 residues long. Germline V gives CDR1 SQVTM, CDR2 ANQGSEA. CDR3 sequence (DNA): TGCAGCGTTGAAGATTGGCAGGGGTACGAGCAGTACTTC. Amino acid sequence: CSVEDWQGYEQYF.

V and J are TRBV5-6 and TRBJ1-1; TRBD1 aligns across 7 bases. After removal of 3 bases from V and 0 bases from J, the junction contained 2 bases not matched to a gene. This CDR3 is 14 amino acids long. The germline V gene has CDR1 SGHDT and CDR2 YYEEEE. The CDR3 nucleotides read TGTGCCAGCAGCTGGGACAGAGTGAACACTGAAGCTTTCTTT. Protein sequence: CASSWDRVNTEAFF.

The genes are TRBV27 and TRBJ2-1; 7 nucleotides align to TRBD2. CDR1 is MNHEY and CDR2 is SMNVEV in the germline V gene (reference sequence). CDR3 size: 16 residues. The J segment lost 2 bases and the V segment lost 4 bases, leaving 8 bases of the junction unmatched. The CDR3 loop is CASSSQRDSPYNEQFF. For the CDR3, the DNA is TGTGCCAGCAGTTCCCAGCGGGATAGCCCCTACAATGAGCAGTTCTTC.